Sequencing of this TCR beta chain was carried out in a study of T cell responses to AZD1222 COVID-19 vaccine (dated by TCRdb to the early 2020s). The study in broad terms: AZD1222 recipients with second doses at about 4 weeks or about 12 weeks were pooled, because spike-specific TCR depth and breadth did not differ between schedules. A total of 233 trial participants underwent TCR sequencing, of whom 207 received two doses of AZD1222 and around 26 received two doses of the MenACWY control vaccine. Enrollment into the trials was organized by age into subgroups of 18-55, 56-69 and 70-plus years, and those subgroups contained about 160, 30 and 59 TCR-sequenced participants, respectively.

In the paper's terms, the time point label means: baseline before first vaccination. Vaccinee samples came from UK trials COV001 and COV002, including a single-blind randomized controlled phase 2/3 trial of AZD1222 (ChAdOx1 nCoV-19) in healthy adults. For TCRbeta chain sequencing, PBMC samples were collected from trial participants at day 0 and at day 28 after the second dose. The CDR3 regions of human TCRbeta chains were analyzed by immunosequencing. The authors processed their data as follows. TCRs in the repertoires were compared against a reference library of SARS-CoV-2-specific TCRs that had been generated with the MIRA antigen-specificity platform. Breadth meant the fraction of unique TCRs that were SARS-CoV-2-associated, whereas depth meant the fraction of total T cells that were SARS-CoV-2-associated. Using the MIRA data, each spike-specific TCR was assigned both to the spike region to which the TCR was reactive and to a CD4 or CD8 class. Log10-transformed breadth and depth values were compared by one-way ANOVA with Sidak's multiple comparisons tests. This immuneACCESS table, as held by TCRdb, lists in-frame sequences with V and J called but not all clones. Of the missing ones, under half trace to an unresolved V gene in checked studies; the others have no known cause. Clonal size and the V and J genes are those of that table, whereas D and trimming came from the DNA. This sample gives 150,000 to 200,000 clones in total; more than 90% of them show up just once. The ten largest clones capture around 3% of the sample.

Broader findings and caveats from the paper: Participants were mostly white British, with more females than males. The authors suggested clonal diversity may have been underestimated. Vaccine-associated CD4 TCRs spanned the whole spike protein, with dominant responses in regions 160-218 and 743-854. A significant rise in spike-specific TCR breadth and depth was observed after two AZD1222 doses relative to day 0 and relative to MenACWY recipients. Conclusions about previously exposed vaccinees were limited because only six AZD1222 recipients were SARS-CoV-2 seropositive at baseline. Reportedly, almost half of the unique spike-specific TCRs recognized epitopes lying outside the regions that are mutated in the B.1.351 and B.1.1.7 variants. The 56-69-year group was small, and its depth increase did not reach significance, likely because of low power. Because no day 14 peak-response samples were available, the repertoires could be characterized only after the peak T cell response.

This clone has only one observation. The antigen it binds to is not known. No base-level quality is on record; no much larger clone is a single base apart. CDR1 and CDR2, looked up from the germline V gene, are SGHRS and YFSETQ. The junction shows trimming of 3 bases on V and 4 bases on J, and the gene matches do not reach 8 bases of it. The CDR3 contains 15 residues, cysteine and phenylalanine counted. Just the 45-base CDR3 DNA is kept, in frame starting at base 1. The TCR comes from an adult in good health. The chain joins TRBV5-1 to TRBJ1-2, and TRBD1 matches 8 of the central bases. Sample: peripheral blood, taken on day 0 of AZD1222 vaccination. The CDR3 is CASSSKDRGVYGYTF. The base sequence is TGCGCCAGCAGCTCTAAAGACAGGGGAGTCTATGGCTACACCTTC. The CDR3 plus the reference TRBV5-1 and TRBJ1-2 genes for the other parts give the full variable domain: KAGVTQTPRYLIKTRGQQVTLSCSPISGHRSVSWYQQTPGQGLQFLFEYFSETQRNKGNFPGRFSGRQFSNSRSEMNVSTLELGDSALYLCASSSKDRGVYGYTFGSGTRLTVV.